This T cell receptor (beta chain) was recovered during a study of T cell repertoires in cytomegalovirus infection. With 3 bases removed from V and 7 bases from J, the gap between germline ends came to 16 bases. The CDR3 has 15 residues. The V gene's germline CDR1 is LGHDT and CDR2 YNNKEL (reference sequence). TCRdb analysed the reads with MiXCR anew, one entry per CDR3 protein. The sample consists of some 320,000 distinct CDR3 sequences, around a tenth of them appearing once. The source of this sequence is a human donor in good health (CMV status not recorded). Some clones in this sample may be carry-over from other donors' samples. The gene calls are TRBV3-1 and TRBJ2-1; a weak D match, TRBD2 (6 bases). Input material: PBMCs. The CDR3 reads CASSQARGAGNEQFF. The CDR3 nucleotides read TGTGCCAGCAGCCAGGCGAGGGGAGCGGGTAATGAGCAGTTCTTC.